These 27 T cell receptor beta chains were all obtained from the same sample, sequenced in a study of shared clonotypes between healthy human individuals. TCRdb's copy holds only in-frame clones and misses some; the assay was immunoSEQ multiplex PCR. The sample lists about 980,000 clones; roughly 72% were seen once. Sequenced sample: memory CD4+ T cells sorted from blood. As for subset: CD45RA-negative fraction. Every receptor here comes from a young man in good health.

The chain has TRBV11-2 and TRBJ1-6; D is possibly TRBD1 (5 bases). The CDR3 length is 14 residues. V lost 1 base and J 10 bases, leaving 11 bases between the germline ends. Looked up from germline, CDR1 is SGHAT and CDR2 is FQNNGV. CDR3 in amino acids: CASSLGPGGSPLHF. The CDR3 DNA sequence: TGTGCCAGCAGCTTAGGGCCCGGGGGGTCACCCCTCCACTTT.

This chain joins TRBV7-2 and TRBJ1-4; 7 bases map to TRBD1. The CDR3 sequence is 16 residues long. V was clipped by 5 bases and J by 7 bases; unmatched bases: 13. Germline values: CDR1 SGHTA, CDR2 FQGNSA. CDR3 nucleotide sequence: TGTGCCAGCAGCCTAAAAATAGGGGGCGAGACTGAAAAACTGTTTTTT. It specifies CASSLKIGGETEKLFF.

As regards this clone: Other DNA sequences in this specimen translate into the identical CDR3. V usage is TRBV6-1 and J usage is TRBJ2-5; possibly TRBD2 for D (6 bases). The V gene's germline CDR1 is MNHNS and CDR2 SASEGT. V was cut by 1 base and J by 4 bases, with 7 bases left in between. The CDR3 consists of 13 residues. The CDR3 reads CASSEVRGETQYF. CDR3 in DNA: TGTGCCAGCAGTGAAGTGCGGGGAGAGACCCAGTACTTC.

This chain connects TRBV7-7 to TRBJ2-5, with D possibly matching TRBD1 (5 bases). The CDR3 runs to 14 residues. Germline loops: CDR1 SSHAT, CDR2 FNYEAQ (reference sequence). CDR3 residues: CASSLRGDPETQYF. The CDR3 nucleotides are TGTGCTAGCTCACTTAGGGGCGATCCGGAGACCCAGTACTTC.

The rearrangement uses TRBV25-1 and TRBJ1-4; D might be TRBD1 (6 bases). Germline lookup yields CDR1 MGHDK and CDR2 SYGVNS. V shed 0 bases and J shed 8 bases, with 13 bases lying between them. This CDR3 region has 15 residues. CDR3 protein: CASSEYGPGDEKLFF. The CDR3 DNA follows: TGTGCCAGCAGTGAATACGGACCAGGGGACGAAAAACTGTTTTTT.

This clone was found a few times. V gene TRBV11-2 combines with J gene TRBJ1-2, with 9 bases that match TRBD1. Per germline, CDR1 SGHAT and CDR2 FQNNGV. The CDR3 totals 17 residues. Trimming cost V 0 bases and J 5 bases; bases outside gene matches: 10. This CDR3 reads CASSLDRWTGEAYGYTF. CDR3 coding DNA: TGTGCCAGCAGCTTAGATCGATGGACAGGGGAAGCGTATGGCTACACCTTC.

This clone came up many times. The chain uses TRBV18 and TRBJ1-6; D gene uncertain. Germline V gene sequence: CDR1 KGHSH, CDR2 LQKENI. The CDR3 spans 16 residues. Trimming removed 2 bases at V and 7 bases at J, with 15 bases between. This CDR3 is CASSPFLAGGNSPLHF. The CDR3 bases are TGTGCCAGCTCACCATTCTTGGCAGGAGGAAATTCACCCCTCCACTTT.

This clone showed up just once. The chain has TRBV5-1 and TRBJ2-2; possibly TRBD2 for D (6 bases). The CDR3 consists of 14 residues. V was shortened by 2 bases and J by 3 bases, with 8 bases between the two germline ends. Germline CDR1 reads SGHRS; CDR2 reads YFSETQ. CDR3 sequence: CASSFPSDTGELFF. CDR3 sequence (DNA): TGCGCCAGCAGCTTTCCTAGCGACACCGGGGAGCTGTTTTTT.

The chain is built from TRBV29-1 and TRBJ2-5; the D gene could be TRBD1 or TRBD2 (5 bases each). The J call may be in error: the DNA end matches TRBJ2-7 better. Germline V gives CDR1 SQVTM, CDR2 ANQGSEA. CDR3 length equals 12 residues. The CDR3 DNA reads as TGCAGCGTTGGATTCCAGGGAGCCGAGCAGTACTTC. It yields the protein CSVGFQGAEQYF.

CDR3 sequence: CASSLVGGGVYEQYF. The CDR3 nucleotides are TGTGCCAGCAGCTTAGTCGGGGGGGGAGTCTACGAGCAGTACTTC. The chain couples TRBV7-8 to TRBJ2-7; 8 bases line up with TRBD2. Germline CDR1 is SGHVS and CDR2 is FQNEAQ. The V and J ends lost 1 base and 3 bases, in that order; junction bases with no gene match: 5. The CDR3 totals 15 residues.

J is TRBJ1-5 and V is TRBV6-1; D possibly corresponds to TRBD1 (6 bases). The CDR3 covers 16 residues. Trimming cost V 1 base and J 1 base, with 11 bases left between them. Germline V gene data show CDR1 as MNHNS and CDR2 as SASEGT. DNA of the CDR3: TGTGCCAGCAGTGAAGGGGGGGGCAACAGCAATCAGCCCCAGCATTTT. Translation gives CASSEGGGNSNQPQHF.

The chain links TRBV5-1 to TRBJ2-2; unclear D gene. The CDR3 has 17 amino acids. Trimming pared 4 bases from V and 0 bases from J, leaving 16 bases between. Germline V gene sequence: CDR1 SGHRS, CDR2 YFSETQ. The CDR3 loop is CASSLRQNYTNTGELFF. The CDR3 nucleotides are TGCGCCAGCAGCCTAAGACAAAATTATACGAACACCGGGGAGCTGTTTTTT.

The chain recombines TRBV5-4 with TRBJ2-1, with 7 bases identical to TRBD1. The CDR3 extends over 15 amino acids. CDR1 and CDR2 (germline): SGHNT, YYREEE (reference sequence). V lost 4 bases to trimming and J lost 7 bases; unmatched junction nucleotides: 11. The CDR3 sequence is CASSQDVRGKNEQFF. The CDR3 nucleotides are TGTGCCAGCAGCCAAGACGTCAGGGGGAAGAATGAGCAGTTCTTC.

This rearrangement joins TRBV7-2 to TRBJ1-1, with D possibly matching TRBD1 (5 bases). From germline, CDR1 is SGHTA and CDR2 FQGNSA. The CDR3 consists of 13 residues. The V end lost 3 bases, the J end lost 4 bases, and 9 bases lay between the germline ends. The chain's CDR3 is CASSLGGATEAFF. CDR3 coding DNA: TGTGCCAGCAGCTTGGGGGGTGCCACTGAAGCTTTCTTT. The variable domain in full, with the rest retrieved from reference TRBV7-2 and TRBJ1-1, is GAGVSQSPSNKVTEKGKDVELRCDPISGHTALYWYRQSLGQGLEFLIYFQGNSAPDKSGLPSDRFSAERTGGSVSTLTIQRTQQEDSAVYLCASSLGGATEAFFGQGTRLTVV.

Concerning this clone: With a much larger clone just one base away, this may be a read error. The sample carries other DNA sequences with the same CDR3. The genes are TRBV14 and TRBJ2-3; possibly TRBD1 for D (5 bases). The germline V gene has CDR1 SGHDN and CDR2 FVKESK. CDR3 length: 13 residues. Trimming stripped 4 bases from V and 3 bases from J, with 8 bases between. The CDR3 region is CASSLQGTDTQYF. The DNA for the CDR3 is TGTGCCAGCAGCCTGCAGGGAACAGATACGCAGTATTTT. Drawing the rest from reference TRBV14 and TRBJ2-3, the complete variable domain is EAGVTQFPSHSVIEKGQTVTLRCDPISGHDNLYWYRRVMGKEIKFLLHFVKESKQDESGMPNNRFLAERTGGTYSTLKVQPAELEDSGVYFCASSLQGTDTQYFGPGTRLTVL.

This chain connects TRBV19 to TRBJ1-6, with D hard to call. This CDR3 is built from 14 residues. Germline CDR1 LNHDA, CDR2 SQIVND (reference sequence). V was trimmed by 5 bases and J by 3 bases, leaving 8 bases between them. CDR3 loop: CASSPASYNSPLHF. The CDR3 DNA is TGTGCCAGTAGTCCGGCGAGCTATAATTCACCCCTCCACTTT.

The chain's CDR3 is CASSLDPARGLADTQYF. The CDR3, as DNA: TGTGCCAGCAGCTTAGACCCAGCCAGAGGGTTGGCAGATACGCAGTATTTT. The rearrangement joins TRBV7-2 to TRBJ2-3; D is perhaps TRBD2 (5 bases). Germline V gene lookup returns CDR1 SGHTA and CDR2 FQGNSA. The CDR3 runs to 17 residues. The germline V and J ends were trimmed by 1 base and 4 bases, with 18 bases remaining between them. Full variable domain (rest looked up from reference TRBV7-2 and TRBJ2-3): GAGVSQSPSNKVTEKGKDVELRCDPISGHTALYWYRQSLGQGLEFLIYFQGNSAPDKSGLPSDRFSAERTGGSVSTLTIQRTQQEDSAVYLCASSLDPARGLADTQYFGPGTRLTVL.

The chain joins TRBV4-3 to TRBJ1-6; 8 bases fit TRBD1. Losses at the gene ends were 7 bases for V and 5 bases for J; bases not matched to a gene: 7. In germline, CDR1 is LGHNA, CDR2 YSLEER. This CDR3 comprises 15 residues. The CDR3 loop is CASTMRDRNNSPLHF. CDR3 nucleotides: TGCGCCAGCACCATGCGGGACAGGAATAATTCACCCCTCCACTTT.

In the case of this clone: Since a far larger clone is one base different, this is likely a read error. V gene TRBV7-7 combines with J gene TRBJ1-6; no firm D call. The CDR3 runs 15 residues. Germline values: CDR1 SSHAT, CDR2 FNYEAQ (reference sequence). The CDR3: CASSLVGVGNSPLHF. In DNA, the CDR3 is TGTGCTAGCAGCTTAGTCGGGGTGGGGAATTCACCCCTCCACTTT.

The gene calls are TRBV19 and TRBJ1-1, with D possibly TRBD1 on 6 matching bases. In germline, CDR1 is LNHDA, CDR2 SQIVND (reference sequence). The CDR3 runs to 13 residues. V lost 0 bases and J lost 8, with 10 bases in between. CDR3 nucleotide sequence: TGTGCCAGTAGTATAGAGAAAGGGGGAGAAGCTTTCTTT. Protein product: CASSIEKGGEAFF. The full variable domain, completed using reference TRBV19 and TRBJ1-1, is DGGITQSPKYLFRKEGQNVTLSCEQNLNHDAMYWYRQDPGQGLRLIYYSQIVNDFQKGDIAEGYSVSREKKESFPLTVTSAQKNPTAFYLCASSIEKGGEAFFGQGTRLTVV.

As DNA, the CDR3 is TGTGCCAGCGGGGAGGAGGGTACAACATACAATGAGCAGTTCTTC. It codes for CASGEEGTTYNEQFF. The V gene is TRBV6-4, the J gene TRBJ2-1; D is perhaps TRBD2 (6 bases). Germline V lookup: CDR1 MRHNA, CDR2 SNTAGT. Trimming shortened V by 8 bases and J by 4 bases, and 18 bases separated the two germline ends. This CDR3 is built from 15 residues.

V usage is TRBV6-6 and J usage is TRBJ2-3; D gene unclear. Looked up from germline, CDR1 is MNHNY and CDR2 is SVGAGI (reference sequence). CDR3 length equals 13 residues. V was shortened by 6 bases and J by 1 base, with 8 bases between the two germline ends. CDR3 in amino acids: CASSQPGTDTQYF. For the CDR3, the DNA is TGTGCCAGCAGCCAACCGGGCACAGATACGCAGTATTTT.

V usage is TRBV6-5 and J usage is TRBJ1-6, with a weak D call TRBD1 (6 bases). The CDR3 covers 15 residues. Trimming stripped 3 bases from V and 7 bases from J, with 13 bases between. The germline V gene encodes CDR1 MNHEY and CDR2 SVGAGI. This CDR3 reads CASSYGGAGNSPLHF. CDR3 in DNA: TGTGCCAGCAGTTATGGGGGCGCGGGGAATTCACCCCTCCACTTT.

The chain combines TRBV7-8 with TRBJ1-4; D is undetermined. V was cut by 5 bases and J by 7 bases, with 20 bases left in between. Looked up from germline, CDR1 is SGHVS and CDR2 is FQNEAQ. The CDR3 is 16 amino acids. The CDR3 loop is CASSPLYLASGEKLFF. The CDR3 DNA reads TGTGCCAGCAGCCCGCTTTATTTGGCCTCTGGTGAAAAACTGTTTTTT.

This chain links TRBV5-4 with TRBJ1-2; D is possibly TRBD1 (5 bases). CDR1 is SGHNT and CDR2 is YYREEE in the germline V gene (reference sequence). V lost 10 bases and J lost 8, with 21 bases in between. The CDR3 is 13 residues long. The CDR3 nucleotides read TGTGCCGTCCCCCCTCCGGGGCCGGGGGGCTACACCTTC. Translating it yields CAVPPPGPGGYTF.

The CDR3 sequence: CASSLVSQLNGYTF. In DNA, the CDR3 is TGTGCCAGCAGCTTGGTTAGCCAGCTGAATGGCTACACCTTC. This chain connects TRBV5-4 to TRBJ1-2; D remains ambiguous. V gave up 0 bases and J gave up 6 bases, with 12 bases separating them. CDR1 is SGHNT and CDR2 is YYREEE in the germline V gene (reference sequence). The CDR3 sequence is 14 residues long.

The CDR3 region is CASSSPPGRTAGKFNEQYF. The CDR3 DNA follows: TGTGCCAGCAGTTCGCCCCCAGGACGGACGGCTGGGAAGTTTAACGAGCAGTACTTC. The chain has TRBV27 and TRBJ2-7; D is uncertain. Deletions cut 4 bases from V and 5 bases from J, with 30 bases between. CDR1 is MNHEY, CDR2 SMNVEV, per germline (reference sequence). The CDR3 covers 19 residues.